A selection of T cell receptor beta chains follows, all from one sample in a study of blood T cell repertoires in COVID-19. Profiling relied on immunoSEQ multiplex PCR, and the TCRdb table lists in-frame clones only, not all of them. Of hundreds of thousands of clones listed, 89% are singletons. Specimen: PBMCs or T cells enriched from blood (not recorded which). The receptors stem from a man aged 55 to 69 who had recovered from COVID-19. Each CDR3 is given with its conserved first and last residue. D genes are given only for firm matches. Size values are once, few and many counts, or a class for expanded clones, and some rows have none.

CDR3 protein: CASRVEHSPLHF
CDR3 DNA: TGTGCCAGCCGGGTCGAACATTCACCCCTCCACTTT
clone size: NA
V gene: TRBV2
J gene: TRBJ1-6
D gene: NA

CDR3 protein: CASSPYTRDWNTGELFF
CDR3 DNA: TGTGCCAGCAGTCCATACACCCGGGACTGGAACACCGGGGAGCTGTTTTTT
clone size: few
V gene: TRBV27
J gene: TRBJ2-2
D gene: NA

CDR3 protein: CASSPSGGTEAFF
CDR3 DNA: TGTGCCAGCAGCCCCTCGGGGGGGACTGAAGCTTTCTTT
clone size: NA
V gene: TRBV7-3
J gene: TRBJ1-1
D gene: NA

CDR3 protein: CATSRGGLAGGLGNEQYF
CDR3 DNA: TGTGCCACCAGCAGAGGGGGACTAGCGGGAGGCCTGGGGAACGAGCAGTACTTC
clone size: NA
V gene: TRBV15
J gene: TRBJ2-7
D gene: TRBD2

CDR3 protein: CASSSGTSGNTIYF
CDR3 DNA: TGTGCCAGCAGCTCGGGAACCTCTGGAAACACCATATATTTT
clone size: NA
V gene: TRBV7-3
J gene: TRBJ1-3
D gene: NA

CDR3 protein: CASALSRVRLFF
CDR3 DNA: TGTGCCAGCGCCCTATCGCGGGTACGACTGTTTTTT
clone size: NA
V gene: TRBV12-3/TRBV12-4
J gene: TRBJ1-4
D gene: NA

CDR3 protein: CASSLGSQGGNTIYF
CDR3 DNA: TGCGCCAGCAGCTTGGGTTCGCAGGGGGGAAACACCATATATTTT
clone size: NA
V gene: TRBV5-1
J gene: TRBJ1-3
D gene: NA

CDR3 protein: CASSPRWGPSNQPQHF
CDR3 DNA: TGTGCCAGCAGTCCTCGTTGGGGGCCGAGCAATCAGCCCCAGCATTTT
clone size: NA
V gene: TRBV28
J gene: TRBJ1-5
D gene: NA

CDR3 protein: CAWSVGVGYGYTF
CDR3 DNA: TGTGCCTGGAGTGTCGGGGTAGGCTATGGCTACACCTTC
clone size: NA
V gene: TRBV30
J gene: TRBJ1-2
D gene: NA

CDR3 protein: CASSLVAGDGYTF
CDR3 DNA: TGTGCCAGCAGCTTAGTGGCGGGGGATGGCTACACCTTC
clone size: NA
V gene: TRBV7-9
J gene: TRBJ1-2
D gene: NA

CDR3 protein: CSVGGDGGYGYTF
CDR3 DNA: TGCAGCGTTGGGGGGGACGGCGGATATGGCTACACCTTC
clone size: NA
V gene: TRBV29-1
J gene: TRBJ1-2
D gene: NA

CDR3 protein: CASSRTDDNSPLHF
CDR3 DNA: TGTGCCAGTTCCCGGACAGACGATAATTCACCCCTCCACTTT
clone size: NA
V gene: TRBV6-6
J gene: TRBJ1-6
D gene: NA

CDR3 protein: CASSQTGSHEQYF
CDR3 DNA: TGTGCCAGCAGTCAGACAGGGTCCCACGAGCAGTACTTC
clone size: NA
V gene: TRBV12-3/TRBV12-4
J gene: TRBJ2-7
D gene: TRBD1

CDR3 protein: CASSPPKGQGTGEQFF
CDR3 DNA: TGTGCCAGCTCACCACCGAAGGGACAGGGGACTGGAGAGCAGTTCTTC
clone size: NA
V gene: TRBV18
J gene: TRBJ2-1
D gene: TRBD1

CDR3 protein: CASSVRDRGLYEQYF
CDR3 DNA: TGTGCCAGTAGTGTCCGGGACAGGGGTCTCTACGAGCAGTACTTC
clone size: NA
V gene: TRBV19
J gene: TRBJ2-7
D gene: TRBD1

CDR3 protein: CASSLLGGTGELFF
CDR3 DNA: TGTGCCAGCAGCCTCCTAGGGGGCACCGGGGAGCTGTTTTTT
clone size: once
V gene: TRBV3-1/TRBV3-2
J gene: TRBJ2-2
D gene: NA

CDR3 protein: CASSVGTGSNQPQHF
CDR3 DNA: TGCGCCAGCAGCGTCGGGACAGGTAGCAATCAGCCCCAGCATTTT
clone size: NA
V gene: TRBV5-1
J gene: TRBJ1-5
D gene: TRBD1

CDR3 protein: CASSDPRDNEKLFF
CDR3 DNA: TGTGCCAGCAGTGACCCTCGGGACAACGAAAAACTGTTTTTT
clone size: NA
V gene: TRBV25-1
J gene: TRBJ1-4
D gene: NA

CDR3 protein: CASSRTYYGYTF
CDR3 DNA: TGTGCCAGCAGCCGGACATACTATGGCTACACCTTC
clone size: NA
V gene: TRBV6-2/TRBV6-3
J gene: TRBJ1-2
D gene: NA

CDR3 protein: CASSTLGGGFTEAFF
CDR3 DNA: TGTGCCAGCAGTACCTTGGGGGGAGGGTTCACTGAAGCTTTCTTT
clone size: NA
V gene: TRBV28
J gene: TRBJ1-1
D gene: NA

CDR3 protein: CASSAPSQANSGANVLTF
CDR3 DNA: TGTGCCAGCAGCGCTCCGTCACAGGCCAACTCTGGGGCCAACGTCCTGACTTTC
clone size: NA
V gene: TRBV9
J gene: TRBJ2-6
D gene: NA

CDR3 protein: CASSFSPGSPLHF
CDR3 DNA: TGTGCCAGCAGTTTTAGTCCGGGTTCACCCCTCCACTTT
clone size: NA
V gene: TRBV6-5
J gene: TRBJ1-6
D gene: NA

CDR3 protein: CASRNRGSGNTIYF
CDR3 DNA: TGTGCCAGCAGGAACAGGGGTTCCGGAAACACCATATATTTT
clone size: NA
V gene: TRBV28
J gene: TRBJ1-3
D gene: TRBD1

CDR3 protein: CSASGGRGYNEQFF
CDR3 DNA: TGCAGTGCTAGTGGAGGGCGGGGATACAATGAGCAGTTCTTC
clone size: NA
V gene: TRBV20-1
J gene: TRBJ2-1
D gene: NA

CDR3 protein: CASSQGSGVNEQYF
CDR3 DNA: TGCGCCAGCAGCCAAGGGTCGGGAGTCAACGAGCAGTACTTC
clone size: NA
V gene: TRBV4-3
J gene: TRBJ2-7
D gene: NA

CDR3 protein: CASSSSGYNEKLFF
CDR3 DNA: TGTGCCAGCAGCTCCTCGGGGTATAATGAAAAACTGTTTTTT
clone size: NA
V gene: TRBV6-6
J gene: TRBJ1-4
D gene: NA

CDR3 protein: CASSEQTGNYGYTF
CDR3 DNA: TGTGCCAGCAGTGAACAAACAGGGAACTATGGCTACACCTTC
clone size: NA
V gene: TRBV6-1
J gene: TRBJ1-2
D gene: NA

CDR3 protein: CASSPPGLAATYEQYF
CDR3 DNA: TGTGCCAGCAGTCCTCCGGGACTAGCGGCTACCTACGAGCAGTACTTC
clone size: NA
V gene: TRBV28
J gene: TRBJ2-7
D gene: TRBD2

CDR3 protein: CASTPRQDRAKNIQYF
CDR3 DNA: TGTGCCAGCACCCCCCGACAGGATCGAGCCAAAAACATTCAGTACTTC
clone size: NA
V gene: TRBV2
J gene: TRBJ2-4
D gene: NA

CDR3 protein: CASSIIPGVYGEQYF
CDR3 DNA: TGTGCCAGTAGTATCATTCCAGGGGTATATGGCGAGCAGTACTTC
clone size: NA
V gene: TRBV19
J gene: TRBJ2-7
D gene: NA

CDR3 protein: CASNSLSGTGGVEQYF
CDR3 DNA: TGTGCCAGCAACTCTTTGTCTGGGACAGGGGGCGTCGAGCAGTACTTC
clone size: few
V gene: TRBV7-9
J gene: TRBJ2-7
D gene: TRBD1

CDR3 protein: CSVGSSNQPQHF
CDR3 DNA: TGCAGCGTTGGAAGCAGCAATCAGCCCCAGCATTTT
clone size: few
V gene: TRBV29-1
J gene: TRBJ1-5
D gene: NA

CDR3 protein: CASSPPARGEHTF
CDR3 DNA: TGTGCCAGCAGCCCCCCAGCAAGGGGTGAGCACACCTTC
clone size: NA
V gene: TRBV7-2
J gene: TRBJ1-2
D gene: NA

CDR3 protein: CASQGTGGYGYTF
CDR3 DNA: TGTGCCAGTCAGGGTACAGGGGGCTATGGCTACACCTTC
clone size: once
V gene: TRBV6-5
J gene: TRBJ1-2
D gene: TRBD1

CDR3 protein: CAGSWTSGRHEQFF
CDR3 DNA: TGTGCCGGTTCGTGGACTAGCGGGCGGCATGAGCAGTTCTTC
clone size: NA
V gene: TRBV2
J gene: TRBJ2-1
D gene: TRBD2

CDR3 protein: CASSPGTGTEAFF
CDR3 DNA: TGTGCCAGCAGCCCCGGGACAGGAACTGAAGCTTTCTTT
clone size: NA
V gene: TRBV5-6
J gene: TRBJ1-1
D gene: TRBD1

CDR3 protein: CASSLDSFSYNEQFF
CDR3 DNA: TGTGCCAGCAGCTTAGACTCGTTTTCCTACAATGAGCAGTTCTTC
clone size: NA
V gene: TRBV7-9
J gene: TRBJ2-1
D gene: NA

CDR3 protein: CASSKAGRVNTEAFF
CDR3 DNA: TGTGCCAGCAGCAAGGCAGGCAGGGTGAACACTGAAGCTTTCTTT
clone size: NA
V gene: TRBV21-1
J gene: TRBJ1-1
D gene: NA

CDR3 protein: CASSVAGQAIQETQYF
CDR3 DNA: TGTGCCAGCAGCGTAGCTGGGCAGGCGATTCAAGAGACCCAGTACTTC
clone size: NA
V gene: TRBV9
J gene: TRBJ2-5
D gene: NA

CDR3 protein: CASSPSGQGAISTEAFF
CDR3 DNA: TGTGCCAGCTCACCCTCGGGACAGGGGGCTATAAGCACTGAAGCTTTCTTT
clone size: NA
V gene: TRBV18
J gene: TRBJ1-1
D gene: TRBD1

CDR3 protein: CASSYNRHLYGYTF
CDR3 DNA: TGTGCCAGCAGTTACAATCGACACCTCTATGGCTACACCTTC
clone size: NA
V gene: TRBV6-5
J gene: TRBJ1-2
D gene: NA

CDR3 protein: CASSYTSYPGELFF
CDR3 DNA: TGTGCCAGCAGTTACACTAGCTACCCGGGGGAGCTGTTTTTT
clone size: once
V gene: TRBV6-5
J gene: TRBJ2-2
D gene: NA

CDR3 protein: CSAYKRETQYF
CDR3 DNA: TGCAGTGCTTATAAGCGGGAGACCCAGTACTTC
clone size: NA
V gene: TRBV20-1
J gene: TRBJ2-5
D gene: NA

CDR3 protein: CASSRREVMNTEAFF
CDR3 DNA: TGTGCCAGTAGTCGCAGGGAGGTGATGAACACTGAAGCTTTCTTT
clone size: few
V gene: TRBV19
J gene: TRBJ1-1
D gene: NA

CDR3 protein: CASSLSGGLYNEQFF
CDR3 DNA: TGTGCCAGCAGCTTAAGCGGGGGCCTATACAATGAGCAGTTCTTC
clone size: NA
V gene: TRBV7-3
J gene: TRBJ2-1
D gene: NA

CDR3 protein: CASSNPGLAGTYEQYF
CDR3 DNA: TGTGCCAGCAGCAACCCAGGACTAGCGGGTACCTACGAGCAGTACTTC
clone size: NA
V gene: TRBV6-6
J gene: TRBJ2-7
D gene: TRBD2

CDR3 protein: CASSAKGAGKNIQYF
CDR3 DNA: TGTGCCAGCAGTGCGAAGGGGGCAGGCAAAAACATTCAGTACTTC
clone size: many
V gene: TRBV2
J gene: TRBJ2-4
D gene: TRBD1

CDR3 protein: CAWRVPDRNYGYTF
CDR3 DNA: TGTGCCTGGAGGGTCCCCGACAGGAACTATGGCTACACCTTC
clone size: once
V gene: TRBV30
J gene: TRBJ1-2
D gene: NA

CDR3 protein: CSVVGQSSGANVLTF
CDR3 DNA: TGCAGCGTTGTGGGACAGTCTTCTGGGGCCAACGTCCTGACTTTC
clone size: NA
V gene: TRBV29-1
J gene: TRBJ2-6
D gene: TRBD1

CDR3 protein: CASSIGFRATNEKLFF
CDR3 DNA: TGTGCCAGTAGTATAGGATTTAGAGCAACTAATGAAAAACTGTTTTTT
clone size: NA
V gene: TRBV19
J gene: TRBJ1-4
D gene: NA

CDR3 protein: CASSPTSGIVYEQYF
CDR3 DNA: TGTGCCAGCTCCCCGACTAGCGGGATCGTCTACGAGCAGTACTTC
clone size: NA
V gene: TRBV18
J gene: TRBJ2-7
D gene: TRBD2

CDR3 protein: CASRDTGQGYEKLFF
CDR3 DNA: TGTGCCAGCAGGGACACAGGACAGGGTTATGAAAAACTGTTTTTT
clone size: NA
V gene: TRBV6-5
J gene: TRBJ1-4
D gene: TRBD1

CDR3 protein: CASSSGQGSDSPLHF
CDR3 DNA: TGTGCCAGTAGTTCGGGACAGGGTAGCGATTCACCCCTCCACTTT
clone size: few
V gene: TRBV19
J gene: TRBJ1-6
D gene: TRBD1

CDR3 protein: CASSARLAGGPSHEQYF
CDR3 DNA: TGTGCCAGCAGCGCAAGACTAGCGGGAGGGCCCAGCCACGAGCAGTACTTC
clone size: few
V gene: TRBV7-2
J gene: TRBJ2-7
D gene: TRBD2